The entry that follows covers one T cell receptor (beta chain) sequence. This specimen comes from a study of blood T cell repertoires in COVID-19. Study overall: Spain, Italy and the United States supplied samples that represented acute and convalescent COVID-19. Sample material is recorded as cDNA or gDNA derived from T cells, B-cell-depleted T cells, or PBMCs.

Authors' analysis steps: Amplification of reference gene primers provided the estimated nucleated cell counts. Here immunoSEQ multiplex PCR was the method, and the copy in TCRdb shows in-frame clones only, minus some. From that table come the V and J calls and clone size; the DNA was used to work out D and trimming. The sample contains around 100,000 clones, around 84% of which appear only once. The CDR3 contains 14 residues. V shed 1 base and J shed 7 bases, with 13 bases lying between them. CDR1 and CDR2 from the germline V gene are LNHDA and SQIVND (reference sequence). The origin of this receptor is a man in his 70s with active or convalescent COVID-19. Sequenced input: peripheral blood. The chain uses TRBV19 and TRBJ1-1; D remains ambiguous. The CDR3 sequence is CASSIGSGWDEAFF. The CDR3 coding sequence is TGTGCCAGTAGTATAGGGAGCGGTTGGGATGAAGCTTTCTTT.